The 26 T cell receptor beta chains reported below all come from one sample, sequenced in a study of blood T cell repertoires in COVID-19. Assay used: immunoSEQ multiplex PCR; TCRdb lists only in-frame clones, some missing. Of approximately 530,000 clones in the sample, approximately 88% are singletons; the top ten hold roughly 8%. Specimen: peripheral blood. The source of these receptors is a woman aged 45 to 65 with COVID-19, enrolled during active disease.

This sequence joins TRBV9 and TRBJ1-5, with D perhaps TRBD1 (5 bases). The V gene's germline CDR1 is SGDLS and CDR2 YYNGEE. This CDR3 comprises 16 residues. Trimming shortened V by 4 bases and J by 5 bases, and 19 bases separated the two germline ends. The DNA for the CDR3 is TGTGCCAGCAGCCCCCGTCTACGACAGTCCTATCAGCCCCAGCATTTT. Its protein is CASSPRLRQSYQPQHF. The complete variable domain, with remaining parts taken from reference TRBV9 and TRBJ1-5, reads DSGVTQTPKHLITATGQRVTLRCSPRSGDLSVYWYQQSLDQGLQFLIQYYNGEERAKGNILERFSAQQFPDLHSELNLSSLELGDSALYFCASSPRLRQSYQPQHFGDGTRLSIL.

To note about this clone: Different DNA sequences within this sample yield the same CDR3. The rearrangement links TRBV20-1 to TRBJ1-1; D not resolved. CDR1 is DFQATT, CDR2 SNEGSKA, per germline (reference sequence). V lost 3 bases and J lost 0, with 2 bases in between. The CDR3 loop spans 11 amino acids. The CDR3: CSASLNTEAFF. For the CDR3, the DNA is TGCAGTGCTAGCTTGAACACTGAAGCTTTCTTT.

A note on this clone: Its ends do not fully match the called genes, so a read error is possible. CDR3 coding DNA: TGTGCCAGCAGCGTAGCTCCTAGCAGAGATACGCAGTATTTT. Its translation is CASSVAPSRDTQYF. V is TRBV9 and J is TRBJ2-3; D is perhaps TRBD2 (5 bases). The CDR3 contains 14 residues. From germline, CDR1 is SGDLS and CDR2 YYNGEE.

This sequence joins TRBV5-1 and TRBJ2-3; TRBD1 aligns across 8 bases. The CDR3 sequence is 12 residues long. The ends lost 2 bases at V and 9 bases at J; junction bases unmatched: 2. The germline V gene encodes CDR1 SGHRS and CDR2 YFSETQ. The DNA of the CDR3 is TGCGCCAGCAGCTTCGGACAGGGCACGCAGTATTTT. This translates into CASSFGQGTQYF.

CDR3 sequence reads: CASSEWTGSNEKLFF. In nucleotides, the CDR3 is TGTGCCAGCAGTGAATGGACAGGGTCAAATGAAAAACTGTTTTTT. The chain couples TRBV25-1 to TRBJ1-4; 8 positions match TRBD1. This CDR3 is 15 amino acids long. Germline V gene sequence: CDR1 MGHDK, CDR2 SYGVNS. Trimming took 1 base from V and 5 from J; bases not matched to a gene: 3.

J is TRBJ1-2 and V is TRBV6-6, with unresolved D. This CDR3 region has 15 residues. V shed 5 bases and J shed 4 bases, with 17 bases lying between them. CDR1 and CDR2 (germline): MNHNY, SVGAGI (reference sequence). The CDR3 DNA reads as TGTGCCAGCAGTGACTGGGAGAGGGATAGCTATGGCTACACCTTC. Encoded protein: CASSDWERDSYGYTF.

This chain links TRBV2 with TRBJ1-1; possible D gene TRBD1, 5 bases. The germline CDR1 and CDR2 sequences are SNHLY and FYNNEI. V was cut by 9 bases and J by 0 bases, with 23 bases left in between. The CDR3 runs to 17 residues. The CDR3 protein is CASPLQGGRAMNTEAFF. Here the CDR3 DNA reads TGTGCCAGTCCCCTCCAGGGTGGAAGGGCCATGAACACTGAAGCTTTCTTT. Full variable domain (remainder filled in from reference TRBV2 and TRBJ1-1): EPEVTQTPSHQVTQMGQEVILRCVPISNHLYFYWYRQILGQKVEFLVSFYNNEISEKSEIFDDQFSVERPDGSNFTLKIRSTKLEDSAMYFCASPLQGGRAMNTEAFFGQGTRLTVV.

The chain uses TRBV27 and TRBJ1-4; TRBD1 aligns across 7 bases. Germline V gene sequence: CDR1 MNHEY, CDR2 SMNVEV (reference sequence). J gave up 8 bases and V 3 bases, and 15 bases lay outside the gene matches. The CDR3 is 17 amino acids. DNA of the CDR3: TGTGCCAGCAGTTTTCAGTTCGTAGACAGGGTGGGGGAAAAACTGTTTTTT. Protein product: CASSFQFVDRVGEKLFF.

J is TRBJ2-3 and V is TRBV18; D uncertain. V lost 1 base to trimming and J lost 2 bases, with 13 bases between them. The CDR3 consists of 16 residues. Germline V gives CDR1 KGHSH, CDR2 LQKENI. CDR3 loop: CASSPRTLTATDTQYF. CDR3 sequence (DNA): TGTGCCAGCTCACCACGTACTCTTACTGCCACAGATACGCAGTATTTT.

The gene calls are TRBV19 and TRBJ1-1; perhaps TRBD1 as D (5 bases). From germline, CDR1 is LNHDA and CDR2 SQIVND (reference sequence). V was shortened by 5 bases and J by 0 bases, with 7 bases between the two germline ends. This CDR3 has 13 amino acids. The CDR3 DNA follows: TGTGCCAGTAGTCAGACAGTGAACACTGAAGCTTTCTTT. This codes for CASSQTVNTEAFF.

V and J are TRBV18 and TRBJ1-1; the match to TRBD1 covers 7 bases. The CDR3 length is 15 residues. Losses at the gene ends were 8 bases for V and 6 bases for J; bases not matched to a gene: 15. In germline, CDR1 is KGHSH, CDR2 LQKENI. The CDR3 here is CASRQIVTGAPEAFF. As DNA, the CDR3 is TGTGCCAGCCGACAAATCGTCACAGGGGCTCCTGAAGCTTTCTTT.

This chain links TRBV18 with TRBJ2-6, with D hard to call. CDR1 is KGHSH, CDR2 LQKENI, per germline. Trimming took 3 bases from V and 0 from J, leaving 9 bases between them. The CDR3 length is 16 residues. In DNA, the CDR3 is TGTGCCAGCTCACCCACCCCGGTCTCTGGGGCCAACGTCCTGACTTTC. Translated, it gives CASSPTPVSGANVLTF.

This chain connects TRBV23-1 to TRBJ1-5; D call uncertain. TRBV23-1 is marked as an open reading frame, function uncertain. Trimming cost V 6 bases and J 7 bases, with 13 bases left between them. There are 13 residues in the CDR3. Written as DNA, the CDR3 is TGCGCCAGCAGAGAGAGGGTTGGACAGCCCCAGCATTTT. This gives the protein CASRERVGQPQHF.

The chain employs TRBV6-5 and TRBJ2-5; maybe TRBD1 (5 bases). The germline CDR1 and CDR2 sequences are MNHEY and SVGAGI. Trimming stripped 0 bases from V and 0 bases from J, with 11 bases between. This CDR3 has 16 residues. CDR3 amino acids: CASSYSNRPYQETQYF. CDR3 in DNA: TGTGCCAGCAGTTACTCGAACAGGCCTTACCAAGAGACCCAGTACTTC.

This chain uses TRBV2 with TRBJ1-1, with a tentative D call TRBD1 (5 bases). V dropped 7 bases and J dropped 0 bases, with 12 bases sitting between them. Germline V lookup: CDR1 SNHLY, CDR2 FYNNEI. The CDR3 has 14 residues. For the CDR3, the DNA is TGTGCCAGCATCCAGGGAAAAATGAACACTGAAGCTTTCTTT. Protein sequence: CASIQGKMNTEAFF.

This clone has a handful of counts. The rearrangement joins TRBV10-3 to TRBJ1-1; a weak D match, TRBD1 (6 bases). With 1 base removed from V and 1 base from J, the gap between germline ends came to 10 bases. CDR3 size: 15 residues. Per germline, CDR1 ENHRY and CDR2 SYGVKD. CDR3 sequence: CAISEFLGGNTEAFF. The CDR3, as DNA: TGTGCCATCAGTGAGTTTCTAGGGGGGAACACTGAAGCTTTCTTT.

This clone has just a few counts. The J gene is TRBJ1-6, the V gene TRBV5-4; D call uncertain. Trimming shortened V by 4 bases and J by 7 bases, and 12 bases separated the two germline ends. The CDR3 totals 14 residues. From germline, CDR1 is SGHNT and CDR2 YYREEE (reference sequence). CDR3 sequence reads: CASSPHGGNSPLHF. The CDR3 DNA reads TGTGCCAGCAGCCCCCACGGAGGGAATTCACCCCTCCACTTT.

This sequence joins TRBV25-1 and TRBJ2-7; TRBD2 is a possible D gene (5 bases). CDR1 is MGHDK and CDR2 is SYGVNS in the germline V gene. This CDR3 comprises 12 residues. Trimming cost V 10 bases and J 4 bases, with 14 bases left between them. The CDR3 here is CATEDPGYEQYF. The DNA of the CDR3 is TGTGCCACCGAGGACCCGGGATACGAGCAGTACTTC.

In DNA form, the CDR3 reads TGTGCCAGCAGCTTGGAGCGGGCATATTACAATGAGCAGTTCTTC. Its translation is CASSLERAYYNEQFF. This chain connects TRBV5-5 to TRBJ2-1; maybe TRBD2 (6 bases). Germline V gene data show CDR1 as SGHKS and CDR2 as YYEKEE (reference sequence). V was clipped by 0 bases and J by 4 bases, with 11 bases between them. This CDR3 is 15 amino acids long. Variable domain in full (rest from reference TRBV5-5 and TRBJ2-1): DAGVTQSPTHLIKTRGQQVTLRCSPISGHKSVSWYQQVLGQGPQFIFQYYEKEERGRGNFPDRFSARQFPNYSSELNVNALLLGDSALYLCASSLERAYYNEQFFGPGTRLTVL.

The V and J genes are TRBV3-1 (or the pseudogene TRBV3-2) and TRBJ2-7; TRBD1 agrees at 7 bases. Germline CDR1 LGHDT, CDR2 YNNKEL (reference sequence). Losses at the gene ends were 2 bases for V and 2 bases for J; bases not matched to a gene: 9. The CDR3 runs to 16 residues. The CDR3, as DNA: TGTGCCAGCAGCCAAATCGGGACAGCTAAAGCCTACGAGCAGTACTTC. Amino acids: CASSQIGTAKAYEQYF.

This chain uses TRBV19 with TRBJ2-1; D gene unclear. The CDR3 extends over 13 amino acids. The germline V gene encodes CDR1 LNHDA and CDR2 SQIVND (reference sequence). V gave up 3 bases and J gave up 2 bases, with 5 bases separating them. The CDR3 bases are TGTGCCAGTAGTATCCAGGCCTACAATGAGCAGTTCTTC. Translating gives CASSIQAYNEQFF.

The rearrangement uses TRBV11-2 and TRBJ2-7; D perhaps matches TRBD2 (5 bases). Trimming cost V 3 bases and J 2 bases, with 11 bases left between them. This CDR3 region has 14 residues. The germline CDR1 and CDR2 sequences are SGHAT and FQNNGV. Here the CDR3 reads CASSLNSATYEQYF. The CDR3 DNA is TGTGCCAGCAGCTTGAATAGCGCTACCTACGAGCAGTACTTC.

V usage is TRBV3-1 (or the pseudogene TRBV3-2) and J usage is TRBJ2-3; D gene unclear. CDR1 and CDR2 from the germline V gene are LGHDT and YNNKEL (reference sequence). V dropped 5 bases and J dropped 6 bases, with 6 bases sitting between them. The CDR3 sequence is 11 residues long. DNA for the CDR3: TGTGCCAGCAGCTCGAGGGATACGCAGTATTTT. Residues: CASSSRDTQYF.

V gene TRBV2 combines with J gene TRBJ1-1, with D perhaps matching TRBD1 (6 bases). V lost 0 bases and J lost 11, with 16 bases in between. Germline CDR1 reads SNHLY; CDR2 reads FYNNEI. CDR3 length: 14 residues. The CDR3 DNA reads TGTGCCAGCAGTGAAGCGCTTCAAGGGGGAAGCGCTTTCTTT. It specifies CASSEALQGGSAFF.

V and J are TRBV14 and TRBJ1-2; D is perhaps TRBD1 (6 bases). Trimming removed 4 bases from V and 4 bases from J, with 13 bases in between. The germline V gene encodes CDR1 SGHDN and CDR2 FVKESK. The CDR3 loop spans 14 amino acids. The CDR3 DNA sequence: TGTGCCAGCAGCCCAACTACAGGGACCTATGGCTACACCTTC. Translation: CASSPTTGTYGYTF.

A remark on this clone: This specimen includes other DNA sequences encoding the same CDR3. This chain uses TRBV6-5 with TRBJ2-3; D remains unclear. The CDR3 contains 14 residues. Germline V gene lookup returns CDR1 MNHEY and CDR2 SVGAGI. Trimming took off 0 bases at V and 3 bases at J, with 7 bases between the two ends. The CDR3: CASSYSRGTDTQYF. For the CDR3, the DNA is TGTGCCAGCAGTTACTCCCGCGGTACAGATACGCAGTATTTT.